This T cell receptor (beta chain) was captured in a study of OX40 agonist ivuxolimab in advanced cancers. Study-level information: Intravenous ivuxolimab at 0.01 to 10 mg/kg was given to patients every 2 weeks. Points from the study as a whole: Both blood CD4+ and CD8+ T cells showed clonal growth by week 6 at 0.1 to 3.0 mg/kg.

Trimming left V 4 bases short and J 0 bases short, with 19 bases between. The CDR3 is made up of 18 amino acids. As to this clone: Its matching antigen is unknown.

The method was immunoSEQ multiplex PCR; TCRdb's version includes in-frame clones alone and lacks a portion of them. The sample carries about 81,000 clones, around 85% recorded once. Systemic immunosuppression or autoimmune disease history was grounds to exclude patients. Samples were taken at baseline and on day 1 of cycles 4 and 7. The specimen was CD4+ or CD8+ T cells sorted from blood, collected in a trial of the OX40 agonist ivuxolimab. The clonotype was recovered from an adult with an advanced solid tumor such as melanoma, head and neck, liver or kidney cancer. The chain has TRBV23-1 and TRBJ2-4, with D possibly being TRBD1 (6 bases). TRBV23-1 is recorded as an ORF, its role being uncertain. The CDR3 DNA is TGCGCCAGCAGTCGGCCCCTGGCCGGGACACTAGCCAAAAACATTCAGTACTTC. Protein product: CASSRPLAGTLAKNIQYF.